Below, 23 T cell receptor beta chains from the same sample are listed, as sequenced in a study of response to subunit inactivated influenza vaccine. TCRdb ran MiXCR on the RT-PCR reads and lists one entry per CDR3 protein. In the table there are hundreds of thousands of distinct CDR3 sequences, about 15% of which are singletons. The source material was PBMCs from blood, sampled less than 15 days before vaccination. The receptors come from a man in his fifties or sixties who received an inactivated influenza vaccine.

At least ten counts were recorded for this clonotype. The chain links TRBV11-2 to TRBJ2-5, with D possibly matching TRBD1 (6 bases). The V end was cut by 6 bases, the J end by 5 bases, with 16 bases between. Per germline, CDR1 SGHAT and CDR2 FQNNGV. The CDR3 runs 14 residues. The CDR3 reads CASSGGLEGETQYF. In DNA, the CDR3 is TGTGCCAGCAGTGGGGGCCTAGAGGGTGAGACCCAGTACTTC.

The chain couples TRBV3-1 to TRBJ2-3; 7 positions agree with TRBD1. The CDR3 loop spans 16 amino acids. Germline CDR1 reads LGHDT; CDR2 reads YNNKEL (reference sequence). The V gene end was trimmed by 3 bases and the J gene end by 1 base; junction bases not matched to a gene: 7. The CDR3 loop is CASSQKDRKGTDTQYF. DNA for the CDR3: TGTGCCAGCAGCCAGAAGGACAGGAAGGGCACAGATACGCAGTATTTT.

This clonotype was seen a few times. The chain employs TRBV7-9 and TRBJ1-2, with D unresolved. CDR1 SEHNR and CDR2 FQNEAQ come from the germline V gene (reference sequence). V was clipped by 5 bases and J by 3 bases, with 16 bases between them. This CDR3 is built from 15 residues. The CDR3 nucleotides read TGTGCCAGCAGCGCCTCCACGGGCGGGGACTATGGCTACACCTTC. Its translation: CASSASTGGDYGYTF.

This clonotype was picked up one time. The rearrangement links TRBV3-1 to TRBJ2-1, with D possibly TRBD1 on 6 matching bases. Trimming stripped 0 bases from V and 2 bases from J, with 11 bases between. The CDR3 length is 16 residues. Germline lookup yields CDR1 LGHDT and CDR2 YNNKEL (reference sequence). The CDR3 nucleotides are TGTGCCAGCAGCCAAGACCGACAGGAGACCTACAATGAGCAGTTCTTC. Its protein is CASSQDRQETYNEQFF.

In this sample, this clonotype turned up a few times. This sequence joins TRBV19 and TRBJ1-5; D uncertain. The germline V and J ends were trimmed by 3 bases and 7 bases, with 7 bases remaining between them. Germline V gene sequence: CDR1 LNHDA, CDR2 SQIVND (reference sequence). The CDR3 is 12 amino acids. The CDR3 nucleotides are TGTGCCAGTAGTATCTTGGGCCAGCCCCAGCATTTT. Translated: CASSILGQPQHF.

This chain links TRBV5-1 with TRBJ2-3; D remains ambiguous. This CDR3 is built from 14 residues. V was cut by 1 base and J by 4 bases, with 10 bases left in between. Germline CDR1 SGHRS, CDR2 YFSETQ. The DNA for the CDR3 is TGCGCCAGCAGCTTGATGCCTGGCGCAGATACGCAGTATTTT. Its protein product is CASSLMPGADTQYF.

The CDR3 sequence is CASSLYQTGSPETQYF. The DNA for the CDR3 is TGTGCCAGCAGCTTGTACCAGACAGGGTCCCCAGAGACCCAGTACTTC. The chain recombines TRBV5-6 with TRBJ2-5; TRBD1 aligns across 7 bases. CDR3 size: 16 residues. Germline values: CDR1 SGHDT, CDR2 YYEEEE. Trimming removed 1 base from V and 4 bases from J; junction bases left unmatched: 10.

The chain has TRBV12-3 or TRBV12-4 and TRBJ2-5, with TRBD2 matching 8 bases. The CDR3 loop spans 12 amino acids. The CDR3 DNA sequence: TGTGCGAGCGACCTTCGGGGGGGAACCCAGTACTTC. This encodes CASDLRGGTQYF.

This clonotype was detected only a few times. The V call is TRBV29-1, the J call TRBJ2-7; TRBD2 agrees at 8 bases. Per the germline V gene, CDR1 is SQVTM and CDR2 is ANQGSEA. J was trimmed by 1 base and V by 2 bases; bases with no gene match: 4. This CDR3 region has 14 residues. CDR3 loop: CSVEWSSGSYEQYF. CDR3 nucleotides: TGCAGCGTTGAATGGTCTAGCGGGTCCTACGAGCAGTACTTC.

There are a few counts of this clonotype. This chain connects TRBV12-3 or TRBV12-4 to TRBJ1-2, with D perhaps matching TRBD1 (5 bases). The CDR3 is made up of 13 amino acids. The V and J ends lost 5 bases and 8 bases respectively, with 15 bases between them. The CDR3 loop is CASSTQGFHGYTF. CDR3 nucleotide sequence: TGTGCCAGCAGTACCCAGGGCTTTCACGGCTACACCTTC.

This clonotype was seen only a few times. V and J are TRBV10-3 and TRBJ2-7; the D is unclear. The CDR3 length is 11 residues. V shed 6 bases and J shed 5 bases, with 8 bases lying between them. Germline CDR1 reads ENHRY; CDR2 reads SYGVKD. The CDR3 here is CAIRGDHEQYF. CDR3 bases: TGTGCCATCAGGGGTGACCACGAGCAGTACTTC.

This clonotype was observed a handful of times. The genes are TRBV29-1 and TRBJ2-7; weak D call: TRBD2 (5 bases). This CDR3 comprises 13 residues. Per germline, CDR1 SQVTM and CDR2 ANQGSEA. Trimming removed 7 bases at V and 0 bases at J, with 13 bases between. The CDR3 spells CSARGIYSYEQYF. Here the CDR3 DNA reads TGCAGCGCCCGAGGGATTTACTCCTACGAGCAGTACTTC.

The chain couples TRBV5-1 to TRBJ2-7; maybe TRBD2 (5 bases). The CDR3 runs to 15 residues. Germline V gene data show CDR1 as SGHRS and CDR2 as YFSETQ. Trimming removed 3 bases at V and 1 base at J, with 14 bases between. The CDR3 sequence is CASSWGTGLSYEQYF. The CDR3 bases are TGCGCCAGCAGCTGGGGTACTGGACTTTCCTACGAGCAGTACTTC.

This clonotype was detected only a few times. The chain carries TRBV9 and TRBJ2-7; 8 bases agree with TRBD1. Unmatched junction bases numbered 6, after V lost 4 bases and J lost 3 bases. The CDR3 is made up of 14 amino acids. Germline V lookup: CDR1 SGDLS, CDR2 YYNGEE. In DNA form, the CDR3 reads TGTGCCAGCAGCAAAGGACAGGGTTTCTACGAGCAGTACTTC. Protein: CASSKGQGFYEQYF.

The chain is built from TRBV12-3 or TRBV12-4 and TRBJ1-2, with D possibly matching TRBD1 (5 bases). The CDR3 spans 13 residues. Trimming pared 0 bases from V and 8 bases from J, leaving 10 bases between. This CDR3 is CASSLARGAGYTF. The CDR3 DNA is TGTGCCAGCAGTTTAGCGCGAGGGGCCGGCTACACCTTC.

This clonotype was observed at least ten times. CDR3 in amino acids: CASSPTGGQETQYF. The CDR3, as DNA: TGTGCCAGCAGTCCAACAGGAGGGCAAGAGACCCAGTACTTC. The chain is built from TRBV6-1 and TRBJ2-5; D is possibly TRBD2 (6 bases). The CDR3 loop spans 14 amino acids. CDR1 and CDR2 from the germline V gene are MNHNS and SASEGT. Trimming removed 5 bases from V and 2 bases from J, with 12 bases in between.

This clonotype was counted many times. The rearrangement links TRBV18 to TRBJ2-7; TRBD1 aligns across 7 bases. This CDR3 contains 14 residues. V lost 1 base and J lost 0; bases outside the gene matches: 0. Germline V gene lookup returns CDR1 KGHSH and CDR2 LQKENI. CDR3 sequence: CASSPQGASYEQYF. CDR3 DNA sequence: TGTGCCAGCTCACCACAGGGGGCCTCCTACGAGCAGTACTTC.

The chain uses TRBV6-2 or TRBV6-3 and TRBJ2-5, with 14 bases that match TRBD2. CDR3 length: 13 residues. V lost 11 bases and J lost 5; bases outside the gene matches: 4. Germline lookup yields CDR1 MNHEY and CDR2 SVGEGT. The CDR3 DNA sequence: TGTGCCGGAAGACTAGCGGGAGGGGAGACCCAGTACTTC. It is translated as CAGRLAGGETQYF.

This clonotype has only a few counts. This sequence joins TRBV15 and TRBJ2-2; no firm D call. The V end lost 2 bases, the J end lost 5 bases, and 6 bases lay between the germline ends. The CDR3 sequence is 13 residues long. CDR1 is LNHNV, CDR2 YYDKDF, per germline (reference sequence). Here the CDR3 reads CATSRSATGELFF. The CDR3 DNA follows: TGTGCCACCAGCAGATCAGCAACCGGGGAGCTGTTTTTT.

This clonotype was seen just once. J is TRBJ1-2 and V is TRBV20-1, with TRBD1 as a possible D gene (6 bases). The CDR3 consists of 13 residues. CDR1 DFQATT and CDR2 SNEGSKA come from the germline V gene (reference sequence). Trimming removed 2 bases from V and 7 bases from J, with 14 bases in between. CDR3 sequence (DNA): TGCAGTGCTAGATCCACAGGGTTCTCTGGCTACACCTTC. Encoded protein: CSARSTGFSGYTF.

This chain links TRBV7-3 with TRBJ2-3, with TRBD2 matching 9 bases. This CDR3 is built from 15 residues. Trimming cost V 4 bases and J 2 bases; bases outside gene matches: 4. The V gene's germline CDR1 is SGHTA and CDR2 FQGTGA. CDR3 in amino acids: CASSSGTSYTDTQYF. The CDR3 bases are TGTGCCAGCAGCTCCGGGACTAGCTACACAGATACGCAGTATTTT.

The chain uses TRBV7-2 and TRBJ2-3; 10 positions match TRBD1. Trimming took 6 bases from V and 5 from J; bases not matched to a gene: 5. CDR1 and CDR2 from the germline V gene are SGHTA and FQGNSA. There are 14 residues in the CDR3. CDR3 coding DNA: TGTGCCAGCAGAAAGGACAGGGGGATAGATACGCAGTATTTT. Translating gives CASRKDRGIDTQYF.

The chain has TRBV6-2 or TRBV6-3 and TRBJ2-5; 8 positions match TRBD1. Germline V CDR1 and CDR2: MNHEY, SVGEGT. The CDR3 contains 15 residues. Trimming at V came to 2 bases and at J to 5 bases, leaving 7 bases not matched to a gene. The CDR3 reads CASSYPGQGRETQYF. In DNA, the CDR3 is TGTGCCAGCAGTTACCCCGGACAGGGCCGTGAGACCCAGTACTTC.